The TCR beta chain under discussion was sequenced for a study of T-cell memory formation after mild COVID-19. Across the study: TCR clusters were mostly donor specific.

Germline CDR1 is LGHDT and CDR2 is YNNKEL (reference sequence). This CDR3 region has 15 residues. V was clipped by 0 bases and J by 1 base, with 10 bases between them. Turning to this clonotype: Its antigen remains unidentified.

General study results and limits: Memory from before infection featured some responding clones, which suggests cross-reactive memory joined. Clones shrinking between day 15 and 85 showed a balanced CD4/CD8 split, and those that grew later tilted toward CD4+. Unconfirmed was the SARS-CoV-2 specificity of second-wave clones that peaked on day 37.

TCRdb itself ran the 5' RACE reads through MiXCR, one entry per CDR3 protein. The table lists about 110,000 distinct CDR3 sequences, approximately 15% of them singletons. The genes are TRBV3-1 and TRBJ2-7; the D is unclear. Sequenced sample: PBMCs or a T cell subset sorted from them (not recorded which). The TCR originated in an adult woman who had mild COVID-19 (a few samples of this study predate the infection). Cell type and time point are not known. The CDR3 loop reads CASSQDLMISYEQYF. The CDR3 DNA is TGTGCCAGCAGCCAAGATCTCATGATATCCTACGAGCAGTACTTC.